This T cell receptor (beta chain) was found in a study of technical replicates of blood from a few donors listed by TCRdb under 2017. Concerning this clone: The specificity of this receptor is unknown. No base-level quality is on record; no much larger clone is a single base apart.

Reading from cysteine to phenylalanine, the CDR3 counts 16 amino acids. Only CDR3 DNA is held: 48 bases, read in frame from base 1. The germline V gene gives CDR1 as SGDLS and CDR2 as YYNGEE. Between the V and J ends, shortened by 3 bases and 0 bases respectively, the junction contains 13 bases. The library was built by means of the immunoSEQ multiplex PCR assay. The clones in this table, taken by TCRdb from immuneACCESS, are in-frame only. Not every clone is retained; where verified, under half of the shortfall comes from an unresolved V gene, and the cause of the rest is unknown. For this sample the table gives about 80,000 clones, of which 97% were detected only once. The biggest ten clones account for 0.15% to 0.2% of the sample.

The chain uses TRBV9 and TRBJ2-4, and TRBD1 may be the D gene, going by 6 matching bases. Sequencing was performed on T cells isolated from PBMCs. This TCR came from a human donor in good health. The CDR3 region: CASSATGSLAKNIQYF. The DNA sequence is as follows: TGTGCCAGCAGCGCCACAGGGAGCTTAGCCAAAAACATTCAGTACTTC.